The entry below describes one TCR beta chain. The antigen remains undetermined. Single viable CD3+CD4+CD8-CD45RO+ cells were sorted as the memory CD4+ T cells. The record originates from a study of memory CD4+ T cells and cytomegalovirus serostatus. Study background: Of the healthy Belgian adults, eight or nine were CMV seropositive and approximately 24 seronegative.

V was shortened by 3 bases and J by 2 bases, with 6 bases between the two germline ends. Germline V gene sequence: CDR1 SNHLY, CDR2 FYNNEI. This CDR3 region has 13 residues. Regarding the study as a whole: Each of 65 to 75 CMV-associated TCRbeta sequences occurred in one to five individuals.

Produced via immunoSEQ multiplex PCR; TCRdb's table is partial and in-frame only. The table records approximately 46,000 clones, 60% to 80% of them present only once. The sample was memory CD4+ T cells from blood. V gene TRBV2 combines with J gene TRBJ2-3, with no clear D. This clonotype was sampled from an adult in good health and CMV-seronegative. The CDR3 loop is CASSEDPTDTQYF. The CDR3 coding sequence is TGTGCCAGCAGTGAGGACCCCACAGATACGCAGTATTTT.